A selection of T cell receptor beta chains follows, all from one sample in a study of T cell responses to AZD1222 COVID-19 vaccine. Clones were sequenced by immunoSEQ multiplex PCR, and TCRdb holds only the in-frame ones, with some missing. The sample yields tens of thousands of clones, 84% seen once. Specimen: peripheral blood, collected on day 0 of AZD1222 vaccination. The receptors were gathered from an adult in good health. Each CDR3 is given with its conserved first and last residue. The D gene is left open where the match is weak. Only part of the rows carry a size: once, few, many, or a class if the clone is expanded.

D	V	size	J	CDR3	DNA
-	TRBV5-6	-	TRBJ1-2	CASSLLHPINYGYTF	TGTGCCAGCAGCTTGTTACATCCTATTAACTATGGCTACACCTTC
-	TRBV3-1/TRBV3-2	once	TRBJ2-1	CASSQGRAYNEQFF	TGTGCCAGCAGCCAAGGCCGTGCCTACAATGAGCAGTTCTTC
-	TRBV5-1	-	TRBJ1-1	CASSLGTAKGEAFF	TGCGCCAGCAGCTTGGGGACAGCTAAAGGTGAAGCTTTCTTT
-	TRBV5-6	-	TRBJ2-2	CASSFISTGELFF	TGTGCCAGCAGCTTTATAAGCACCGGGGAGCTGTTTTTT
TRBD2	TRBV24-1	-	TRBJ2-1	CATSLNSRLAGRKTWFF	TGTGCCACCAGTTTAAACTCCCGACTAGCCGGGAGGAAGACTTGGTTCTTC
-	TRBV7-3	-	TRBJ2-5	CASSFWEGETQYF	TGTGCCAGCAGCTTCTGGGAAGGGGAGACCCAGTACTTC
-	TRBV27	-	TRBJ2-2	CASSIQPGTGELFF	TGTGCCAGCAGTATCCAGCCTGGCACCGGGGAGCTGTTTTTT
-	TRBV6-5	-	TRBJ1-1	CASSYPPGGNTEAFF	TGTGCCAGCAGTTACCCCCCTGGCGGGAACACTGAAGCTTTCTTT
-	TRBV6-2/TRBV6-3	-	TRBJ2-7	CASSYSRAEGMGYEQYF	TGTGCCAGCAGTTACTCGAGGGCCGAAGGGATGGGTTACGAGCAGTACTTC
-	TRBV11-3	-	TRBJ2-2	CASSPLSGELFF	TGTGCCAGCAGCCCCCTGAGCGGGGAGCTGTTTTTT
-	TRBV7-8	-	TRBJ1-1	CASSPRQGLVTEAFF	TGTGCCAGCAGCCCCCGGCAGGGGCTTGTCACTGAAGCTTTCTTT
-	TRBV7-3	-	TRBJ2-2	CASSLLNTGELFF	TGTGCCAGCAGCTTGCTGAACACCGGGGAGCTGTTTTTT
TRBD2	TRBV28	-	TRBJ2-5	CASSSRLAGGPRETQYF	TGTGCCAGCAGTTCCCGACTAGCGGGAGGGCCGAGGGAGACCCAGTACTTC
TRBD2	TRBV28	-	TRBJ2-1	CASTLAARSSYNEQFF	TGTGCCAGCACCCTAGCGGCCAGGAGCTCCTACAATGAGCAGTTCTTC